This T cell receptor beta chain was sequenced for a study of neurological immune-mediated disorders. The cDNA was generated through 5'RACE incorporating 10-nucleotide random UMIs. One entry per CDR3 protein results from TCRdb running MiXCR on the 5' RACE reads. The data contain around 60,000 distinct CDR3 sequences, 3% to 4% of them singletons. This clonotype was seen many times. The TCR sequence derives from an older woman with multiple sclerosis. The sequenced sample was PBMCs.

The CDR3 region has the DNA TGCGCCAGCAGCTTGGAGTTAGATTCCGGCAATGAGCAGTTCTTC. This codes for CASSLELDSGNEQFF. This chain joins TRBV5-1 and TRBJ2-1; D is ambiguous. Germline V lookup: CDR1 SGHRS, CDR2 YFSETQ. CDR3 length: 15 amino acids. V was cut by 0 bases and J by 6 bases, with 13 bases left in between.